These 3 T cell receptor beta chains share one sample of origin, sequenced in a study of blood T cell repertoires in COVID-19. Assay used: immunoSEQ multiplex PCR; TCRdb lists only in-frame clones, some missing. The repertoire holds around 280,000 clones, with about nine tenths as singletons. The sample consisted of peripheral blood. The receptors stem from a woman aged 45-59 years who had recovered from COVID-19.

The gene calls are TRBV6-5 and TRBJ2-1, with 14 nucleotides matching TRBD2. J lost 14 bases, V lost 5 bases, and 5 bases had no gene match. Germline values: CDR1 MNHEY, CDR2 SVGAGI. The CDR3 contains 13 residues. The CDR3 DNA reads as TGTGCCAGCAGTACCCGACTAGCGGGGGGGAAGTTCTTC. It encodes CASSTRLAGGKFF.

The table lists this clone with a count of one. This sequence joins TRBV9 and TRBJ1-2; 9 nucleotides line up with TRBD1. The CDR3 loop spans 15 amino acids. V dropped 3 bases and J dropped 4; count of bases not matched to a gene: 7. Germline CDR1 is SGDLS and CDR2 is YYNGEE. CDR3 sequence: CASSGWTGDSYGYTF. The DNA for the CDR3 is TGTGCCAGCAGCGGCTGGACAGGGGATAGCTATGGCTACACCTTC.

This chain uses TRBV6-6 with TRBJ2-7, with 10 bases aligning to TRBD1. CDR3 length: 14 residues. V was pared by 5 bases and J by 4 bases, with 5 bases of the junction left unmatched. CDR1 and CDR2 (germline): MNHNY, SVGAGI (reference sequence). The CDR3 coding sequence is TGTGCCAGCAGTCCTGGGGACAGGGGTTACGAGCAGTACTTC. As protein: CASSPGDRGYEQYF.